The table lists the clone carrying this T cell receptor (beta chain) with a count of one. Its antigen is still unknown. This sample stems from a study of cytomegalovirus exposure and HLA in healthy donors. Across the study: Most donors, 81% of more than 300 genotyped, fell in the Caucasian-associated ancestry cluster. Study-level results: Some public TCRs appeared in many individuals, while most sequences were rare. The investigators catalogued 150 to 200 TCR beta chains as cytomegalovirus-associated.

Healthy bone marrow donors made up the cohort. PCR amplification relied on 60 Vbeta primers (plus 13 Jbeta primers). Sequenced by immunoSEQ multiplex PCR; TCRdb stores in-frame clones only, minus some. Found here are over 150,000 clones, around 75% of them singletons; the top ten hold roughly 2%. Trimming at V came to 4 bases and at J to 7 bases, leaving 5 bases not matched to a gene. The CDR3 consists of 13 residues. Per germline, CDR1 SNHLY and CDR2 FYNNEI. Sequencing was performed on PBMCs. The chain employs TRBV2 and TRBJ1-2, with TRBD1 matching over 8 bases. The source of this sequence is a human donor in good health. The DNA for the CDR3 is TGTGCCAGCAGTGTGGTCAGGGGGCCTGGCTACACCTTC. Its protein product is CASSVVRGPGYTF.